The 27 T cell receptor beta chains given below trace back to one sample, sequenced in a study of neoadjuvant nivolumab and ipilimumab in lung cancer. Assay: immunoSEQ multiplex PCR; the TCRdb copy retains only in-frame clones and omits some. The sample shows about 38,000 clones, about 88% of them seen only once. The input for sequencing was peripheral blood, taken before neoadjuvant nivolumab, alone or with ipilimumab. These receptors were collected from an adult with non-small cell lung cancer.

The chain recombines TRBV4-2 with TRBJ1-2; TRBD1 might be the D (5 bases). V lost 0 bases to trimming and J lost 7 bases, with 12 bases between them. Germline CDR1 and CDR2: LGHNA and YNFKEQ. CDR3 length: 14 residues. CDR3 region: CASSQERDFGGYTF. The CDR3 nucleotides are TGTGCCAGCAGCCAAGAAAGGGACTTCGGTGGCTACACCTTC.

The chain combines TRBV7-3 with TRBJ2-6, with 7 bases identical to TRBD1. With 5 bases clipped from V and 0 bases from J, the junction kept 7 bases outside the gene matches. CDR3 length: 17 residues. Per the germline V gene, CDR1 is SGHTA and CDR2 is FQGTGA. This chain's CDR3 is CASSPTGIISGANVLTF. DNA for the CDR3: TGTGCCAGCAGCCCGACAGGGATTATCTCTGGGGCCAACGTCCTGACTTTC.

This clone came up once. The chain joins TRBV30 to TRBJ1-4; 8 nucleotides match TRBD1. Germline assignment: CDR1 GTSNPN and CDR2 SVGIG (reference sequence). This CDR3 has 14 residues. Losses at the gene ends were 4 bases for V and 5 bases for J; bases not matched to a gene: 6. This chain's CDR3 is CAWKTGGSNEKLFF. The CDR3 DNA reads as TGTGCCTGGAAAACAGGGGGTTCGAATGAAAAACTGTTTTTT.

V gene TRBV7-2 combines with J gene TRBJ2-1; 8 bases agree with TRBD1. The germline gives CDR1 SGHTA, CDR2 FQGNSA. The CDR3 spans 16 residues. Trimming removed 1 base from V and 0 bases from J; junction bases left unmatched: 2. The CDR3 sequence is CASSLGDRSSYNEQFF. The CDR3 nucleotides read TGTGCCAGCAGCTTAGGGGACAGGAGCTCCTACAATGAGCAGTTCTTC.

The chain recombines TRBV5-4 with TRBJ1-2, with a possible D match to TRBD1 (6 bases). This CDR3 is built from 15 residues. CDR1 SGHNT and CDR2 YYREEE come from the germline V gene (reference sequence). Trimming removed 1 base from V and 0 bases from J, with 10 bases in between. CDR3 in amino acids: CASSLPTGANYGYTF. The CDR3 DNA follows: TGTGCCAGCAGCTTGCCGACAGGCGCTAACTATGGCTACACCTTC.

As concerns this clone: Its ends do not fully match the called genes, so a read error is possible. The chain couples TRBV10-3 to TRBJ1-1, with TRBD1 as a possible D gene (5 bases). The CDR3 totals 15 residues. Germline loops: CDR1 ENHRY, CDR2 SYGVKD. Here the CDR3 reads CAISDDSILKTEAFF. DNA of the CDR3: TGTGCCATCAGTGACGACAGTATTTTGAAGACTGAAGCTTTCTTT.

V is TRBV6-1 and J is TRBJ1-4, with D possibly TRBD1 on 5 matching bases. Germline V gives CDR1 MNHNS, CDR2 SASEGT. The CDR3 extends over 13 amino acids. With 3 bases removed from V and 8 bases from J, the gap between germline ends came to 10 bases. The CDR3 loop is CASSDPGIEKLFF. In nucleotides, the CDR3 is TGTGCCAGCAGTGATCCAGGGATCGAAAAACTGTTTTTT.

The chain uses TRBV7-9 and TRBJ1-4; D gene uncertain. The CDR3 spans 15 residues. V was cut by 6 bases and J by 0 bases, with 11 bases left in between. Germline CDR1 and CDR2: SEHNR and FQNEAQ (reference sequence). CDR3 loop: CASSDGRTTNEKLFF. In DNA, the CDR3 is TGTGCCAGCAGTGACGGAAGGACAACTAATGAAAAACTGTTTTTT.

The rearrangement uses TRBV5-1 and TRBJ1-3; D remains unclear. The germline V gene encodes CDR1 SGHRS and CDR2 YFSETQ. Trimming cost V 2 bases and J 3 bases, with 6 bases left between them. The CDR3 totals 13 residues. In nucleotides, the CDR3 is TGCGCCAGCAGCTTTGAGAGTGGAAACACCATATATTTT. This sequence encodes CASSFESGNTIYF.

This clone has just a few counts. The chain is built from TRBV18 and TRBJ2-3, with 13 bases matching TRBD2. The CDR3 extends over 15 amino acids. CDR1 KGHSH and CDR2 LQKENI come from the germline V gene. J was trimmed by 8 bases and V by 3 bases; bases with no gene match: 5. Written as DNA, the CDR3 is TGTGCCAGCTCACCCGGACTAGCGGGGGAAGTTACGCAGTATTTT. Translation: CASSPGLAGEVTQYF.

The chain has TRBV6-4 and TRBJ2-2; TRBD2 aligns across 11 bases. The CDR3 has 15 residues. V lost 6 bases, J lost 6 bases, and 6 bases stayed unmatched. Germline V gene data show CDR1 as MRHNA and CDR2 as SNTAGT. CDR3 region: CASRALAGAAGELFF. CDR3 bases: TGTGCCAGCAGGGCACTAGCGGGAGCGGCCGGGGAGCTGTTTTTT.

The CDR3 bases are TGTGCCAGTTCCCAAACTAGCGGGGGTAAAAACACCGGGGAGCTGTTTTTT. Amino acid sequence: CASSQTSGGKNTGELFF. The chain links TRBV19 to TRBJ2-2; TRBD2 aligns across 11 bases. This CDR3 has 17 amino acids. V gave up 8 bases and J gave up 2 bases; unmatched junction bases: 10. Germline-derived CDR1 and CDR2 are LNHDA and SQIVND (reference sequence).

This sequence joins TRBV5-8 and TRBJ1-4; tentative D call: TRBD1 (5 bases). Germline CDR1 reads SGHTS; CDR2 reads YDEGEE. V lost 0 bases, J lost 13 bases, and 16 bases lay in between. This CDR3 is built from 14 residues. CDR3: CASSLDEAGGLLFF. The CDR3 DNA reads TGTGCCAGCAGCTTGGACGAGGCGGGGGGATTACTGTTTTTT.

The genes are TRBV6-5 and TRBJ1-2; perhaps TRBD1 as D (5 bases). Germline CDR1 reads MNHEY; CDR2 reads SVGAGI. The CDR3 runs 14 residues. V was cut by 7 bases and J by 0 bases, with 12 bases left in between. This chain's CDR3 is CASNQGVANYGYTF. As DNA, the CDR3 is TGTGCCAGCAATCAAGGGGTGGCTAACTATGGCTACACCTTC.

This clone showed up just once. The gene calls are TRBV28 and TRBJ2-7; 8 bases line up with TRBD2. The CDR3 sequence is 15 residues long. Germline trimming cut 5 bases from V and 7 bases from J; bases unmatched to any gene: 13. Germline values: CDR1 MDHEN, CDR2 SYDVKM. DNA for the CDR3: TGTGCCAGCAGTCATTCAGGCAGCGGGAGACAGGAGCAGTACTTC. Its translation is CASSHSGSGRQEQYF.

The CDR3: CASTIGTGGYEQYF. CDR3 bases: TGTGCCAGTACCATCGGGACAGGGGGTTACGAGCAGTACTTC. The rearrangement joins TRBV19 to TRBJ2-7, with TRBD1 identical over 11 bases. The germline gives CDR1 LNHDA, CDR2 SQIVND (reference sequence). V shed 7 bases and J 4 bases; nucleotides not matched to a gene: 6. The CDR3 is made up of 14 amino acids. Full variable domain (remainder filled in from reference TRBV19 and TRBJ2-7): DGGITQSPKYLFRKEGQNVTLSCEQNLNHDAMYWYRQDPGQGLRLIYYSQIVNDFQKGDIAEGYSVSREKKESFPLTVTSAQKNPTAFYLCASTIGTGGYEQYFGPGTRLTVT.

The chain recombines TRBV7-2 with TRBJ2-7; 8 bases are shared with TRBD2. In germline, CDR1 is SGHTA, CDR2 FQGNSA. V was clipped by 4 bases and J by 6 bases; unmatched bases: 8. The CDR3 consists of 14 residues. CDR3 in DNA: TGTGCCAGCAGCTACTCCGGGGGGGCGGGCGAGCAGTACTTC. This translates into CASSYSGGAGEQYF.

This clone was seen only once. The gene calls are TRBV5-1 and TRBJ2-2, with a weak D call TRBD2 (5 bases). Germline-derived CDR1 and CDR2 are SGHRS and YFSETQ. The V and J ends lost 0 bases and 0 bases respectively, with 9 bases between them. The CDR3 sequence is 16 residues long. DNA of the CDR3: TGCGCCAGCAGCTTGGCACAGCGGTCGAACACCGGGGAGCTGTTTTTT. Its protein is CASSLAQRSNTGELFF.

The chain combines TRBV29-1 with TRBJ2-2; 10 bases align to TRBD2. This CDR3 has 15 residues. The junction had 10 bases not matched to a gene; V was cut back by 7 bases and J by 5 bases. The germline gives CDR1 SQVTM, CDR2 ANQGSEA. The CDR3 DNA follows: TGCAGCGCCCTTGTGCGACTAGCGGGTACCGGGGAGCTGTTTTTT. It translates to CSALVRLAGTGELFF.

J is TRBJ2-7 and V is TRBV9; a possible D gene is TRBD2 (5 bases). This CDR3 contains 14 residues. CDR1 and CDR2 from the germline V gene are SGDLS and YYNGEE. With 0 bases removed from V and 4 bases from J, the gap between germline ends came to 11 bases. CDR3 DNA sequence: TGTGCCAGCAGCGTAGCTGAGGGAGCGTACGAGCAGTACTTC. As protein: CASSVAEGAYEQYF.

V is TRBV30 and J is TRBJ1-4; TRBD1 matches 7 bases. J was trimmed by 5 bases and V by 1 base; bases with no gene match: 13. The CDR3 runs to 17 residues. Germline V gene data show CDR1 as GTSNPN and CDR2 as SVGIG (reference sequence). DNA of the CDR3: TGTGCCTGGAGTGCCCCTTCCCTGGACAGGAGGAATGAAAAACTGTTTTTT. The encoded protein is CAWSAPSLDRRNEKLFF.

About this clone: This CDR3 is also generated by other DNA sequences in the sample. The chain joins TRBV6-1 to TRBJ1-2; TRBD1 matches at 7 bases. CDR3 length equals 12 residues. After removal of 6 bases from V and 3 bases from J, the junction contained 1 base not matched to a gene. Germline values: CDR1 MNHNS, CDR2 SASEGT. DNA of the CDR3: TGTGCCAGCAGCGACAGGGACTATGGCTACACCTTC. Encoded protein: CASSDRDYGYTF.

The V and J genes are TRBV18 and TRBJ2-1, with 8 bases fitting TRBD1. V was clipped by 3 bases and J by 9 bases; unmatched bases: 4. The CDR3 is 13 amino acids. Germline-derived CDR1 and CDR2 are KGHSH and LQKENI. The CDR3 bases are TGTGCCAGCTCACCCTTAGACAGGGGTGAGCAGTTCTTC. Encoded protein: CASSPLDRGEQFF. The full variable domain, rest sourced from reference TRBV18 and TRBJ2-1, is NAGVMQNPRHLVRRRGQEARLRCSPMKGHSHVYWYRQLPEEGLKFMVYLQKENIIDESGMPKERFSAEFPKEGPSILRIQQVVRGDSAAYFCASSPLDRGEQFFGPGTRLTVL.

This clone appeared once. The rearrangement joins TRBV5-1 to TRBJ1-2; D gene ambiguous. Germline loops: CDR1 SGHRS, CDR2 YFSETQ. The ends were cut back, 4 bases at V and 7 bases at J, with 17 bases in the middle. There are 14 residues in the CDR3. This chain's CDR3 is CASSARLEGAGYTF. CDR3 sequence (DNA): TGCGCCAGCAGCGCGCGACTTGAGGGTGCTGGCTACACCTTC.

The rearrangement joins TRBV28 to TRBJ1-2; TRBD1 is a possible D gene (6 bases). The ends were cut back, 6 bases at V and 3 bases at J, with 17 bases in the middle. In germline, CDR1 is MDHEN, CDR2 SYDVKM. This CDR3 has 15 amino acids. In DNA form, the CDR3 reads TGTGCCAGCAGAGGACAGAATCAGGATTACTATGGCTACACCTTC. Encoded protein: CASRGQNQDYYGYTF.

The chain couples TRBV5-1 to TRBJ1-1, with 7 nucleotides matching TRBD1. Per the germline V gene, CDR1 is SGHRS and CDR2 is YFSETQ. The CDR3 contains 15 residues. V lost 3 bases and J lost 0; bases outside the gene matches: 5. The CDR3 reads CASSWTGRLNTEAFF. The CDR3 region has the DNA TGCGCCAGCAGCTGGACAGGACGTTTGAACACTGAAGCTTTCTTT. Full variable domain (missing parts from reference TRBV5-1 and TRBJ1-1): KAGVTQTPRYLIKTRGQQVTLSCSPISGHRSVSWYQQTPGQGLQFLFEYFSETQRNKGNFPGRFSGRQFSNSRSEMNVSTLELGDSALYLCASSWTGRLNTEAFFGQGTRLTVV.

The chain is built from TRBV5-1 and TRBJ2-1; 10 bases match TRBD2. Germline CDR1 and CDR2: SGHRS and YFSETQ. Unmatched junction bases numbered 10, after V lost 2 bases and J lost 2 bases. The length of the CDR3 is 18 residues. The CDR3 protein is CASSFGGSGRITYNEQFF. CDR3 sequence (DNA): TGCGCCAGCAGCTTTGGCGGTAGCGGGAGGATAACCTACAATGAGCAGTTCTTC. Together with reference TRBV5-1 and TRBJ2-1, the CDR3 gives the full variable domain: KAGVTQTPRYLIKTRGQQVTLSCSPISGHRSVSWYQQTPGQGLQFLFEYFSETQRNKGNFPGRFSGRQFSNSRSEMNVSTLELGDSALYLCASSFGGSGRITYNEQFFGPGTRLTVL.